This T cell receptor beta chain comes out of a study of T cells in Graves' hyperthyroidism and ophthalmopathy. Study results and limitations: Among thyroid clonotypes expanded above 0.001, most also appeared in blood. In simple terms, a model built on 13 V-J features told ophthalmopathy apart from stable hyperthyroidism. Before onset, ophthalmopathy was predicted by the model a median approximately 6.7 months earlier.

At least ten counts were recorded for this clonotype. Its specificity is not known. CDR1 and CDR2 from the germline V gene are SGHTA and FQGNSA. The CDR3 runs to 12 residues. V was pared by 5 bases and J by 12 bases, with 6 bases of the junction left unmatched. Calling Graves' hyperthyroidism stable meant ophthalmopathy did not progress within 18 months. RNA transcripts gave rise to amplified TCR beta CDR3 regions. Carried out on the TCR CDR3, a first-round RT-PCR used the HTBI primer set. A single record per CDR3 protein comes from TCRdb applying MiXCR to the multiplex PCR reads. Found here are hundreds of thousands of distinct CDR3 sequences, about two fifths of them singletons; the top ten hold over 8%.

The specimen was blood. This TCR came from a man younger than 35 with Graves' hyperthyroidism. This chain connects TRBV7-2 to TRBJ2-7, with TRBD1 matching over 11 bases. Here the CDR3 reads CASSVPGQGVYF. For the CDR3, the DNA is TGTGCCAGCAGCGTCCCGGGACAGGGGGTGTACTTC.